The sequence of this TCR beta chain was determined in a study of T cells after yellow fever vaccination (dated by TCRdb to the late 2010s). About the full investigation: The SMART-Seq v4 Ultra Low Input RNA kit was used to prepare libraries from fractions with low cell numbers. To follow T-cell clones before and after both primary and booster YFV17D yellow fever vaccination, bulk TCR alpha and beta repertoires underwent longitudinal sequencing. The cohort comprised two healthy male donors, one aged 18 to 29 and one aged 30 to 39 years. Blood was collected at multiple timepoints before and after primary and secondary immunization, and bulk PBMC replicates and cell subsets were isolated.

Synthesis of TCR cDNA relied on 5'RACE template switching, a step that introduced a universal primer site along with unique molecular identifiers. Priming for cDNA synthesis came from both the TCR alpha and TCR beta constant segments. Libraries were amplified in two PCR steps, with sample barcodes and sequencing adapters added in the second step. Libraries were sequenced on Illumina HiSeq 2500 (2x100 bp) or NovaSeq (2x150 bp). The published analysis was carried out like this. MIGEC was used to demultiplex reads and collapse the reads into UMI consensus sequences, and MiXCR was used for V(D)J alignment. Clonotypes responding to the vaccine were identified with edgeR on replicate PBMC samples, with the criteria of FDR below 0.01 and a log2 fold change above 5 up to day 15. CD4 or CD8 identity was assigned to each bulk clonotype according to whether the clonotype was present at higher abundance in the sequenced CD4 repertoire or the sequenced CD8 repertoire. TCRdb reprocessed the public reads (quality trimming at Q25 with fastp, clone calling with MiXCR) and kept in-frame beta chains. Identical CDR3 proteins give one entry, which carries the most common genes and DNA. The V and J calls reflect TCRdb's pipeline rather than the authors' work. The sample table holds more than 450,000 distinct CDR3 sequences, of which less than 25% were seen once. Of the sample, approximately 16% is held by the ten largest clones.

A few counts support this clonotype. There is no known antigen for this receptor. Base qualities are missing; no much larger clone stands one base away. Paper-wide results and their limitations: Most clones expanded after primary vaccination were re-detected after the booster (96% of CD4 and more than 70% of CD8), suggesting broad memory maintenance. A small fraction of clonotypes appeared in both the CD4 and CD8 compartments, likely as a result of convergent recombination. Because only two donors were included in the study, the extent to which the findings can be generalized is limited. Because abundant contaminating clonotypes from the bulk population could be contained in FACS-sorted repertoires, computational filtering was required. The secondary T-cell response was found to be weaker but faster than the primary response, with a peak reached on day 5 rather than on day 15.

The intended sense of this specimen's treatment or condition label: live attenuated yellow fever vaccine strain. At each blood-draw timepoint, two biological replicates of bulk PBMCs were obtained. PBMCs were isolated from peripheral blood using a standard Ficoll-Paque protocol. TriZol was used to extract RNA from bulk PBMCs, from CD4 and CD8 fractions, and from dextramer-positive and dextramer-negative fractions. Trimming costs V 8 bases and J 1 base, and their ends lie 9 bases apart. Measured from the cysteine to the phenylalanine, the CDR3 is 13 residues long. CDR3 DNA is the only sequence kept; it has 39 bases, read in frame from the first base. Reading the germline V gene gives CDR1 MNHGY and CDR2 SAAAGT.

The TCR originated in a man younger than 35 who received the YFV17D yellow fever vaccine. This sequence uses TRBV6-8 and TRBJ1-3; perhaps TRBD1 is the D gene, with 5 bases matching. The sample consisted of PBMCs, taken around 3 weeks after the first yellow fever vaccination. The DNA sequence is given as TGTGCCAGCCGGGGGTCTTCTGGAAACACCATATATTTT. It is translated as CASRGSSGNTIYF.